This is a list of T cell receptor beta chains from one sample in a study of OX40 agonist ivuxolimab in advanced cancers. Data came from immunoSEQ multiplex PCR; TCRdb stores just in-frame clones and leaves some out. The sample includes 60,000 to 85,000 clones, 77% of them seen just once. This specimen was CD4+ or CD8+ T cells sorted from blood, taken in a trial of the OX40 agonist ivuxolimab. The receptors were sampled from an adult with an advanced solid tumor such as melanoma, head and neck, liver or kidney cancer. CDR3s include the opening cysteine and the closing phenylalanine or tryptophan. A D gene is named only where the DNA matches it firmly. The size field is filled for only some rows; it gives once, few, many or a size class.

TRBD2,TRBJ2-1,TRBV4-1,.,TGCGCCAGCAGCCAAGATCTGGAGCGGGGGAGCTCCTACAATGAGCAGTTCTTC,CASSQDLERGSSYNEQFF
TRBD1,TRBJ1-6,TRBV6-5,.,TGTGCCAGCAACCACGACAGGGCAAATTCACCCCTCCACTTT,CASNHDRANSPLHF
.,TRBJ2-7,TRBV18,.,TGTGCCAGCTCACCAGCCTACGAGCAGTACTTC,CASSPAYEQYF
.,TRBJ2-2,TRBV19,.,TGTGCCAGTTATCGGACAGACCAGTACACCGGGGAGCTGTTTTTT,CASYRTDQYTGELFF
.,TRBJ2-3,TRBV2,few,TGTGCCAGCAGTGAACTCGGTCTAGCGCAGTATTTT,CASSELGLAQYF
TRBD1,TRBJ2-2,TRBV14,.,TGTGCCAGCAGCCAAGGCGGAGCGGACAGGGGGAACACCGGGGAGCTGTTTTTT,CASSQGGADRGNTGELFF
TRBD1,TRBJ2-1,TRBV6-1,.,TGTGCCAGCAGTGAAGGGAACAGGGGCCCTAACAATGAGCAGTTCTTC,CASSEGNRGPNNEQFF
TRBD2,TRBJ2-2,TRBV7-9,.,TGTGCCAGCAGCTTAGGCCTAGCGGGAGAAGGACCCGGGGAGCTGTTTTTT,CASSLGLAGEGPGELFF
TRBD2,TRBJ2-7,TRBV7-2,.,TGTGCCAGCAGCTTGGGACTAGCGGGGGGCATTTTCTCCTACGAGCAGTACTTC,CASSLGLAGGIFSYEQYF
.,TRBJ2-5,TRBV7-9,.,TGTGCCAGCAGCTTAGTAGGGATGGAGACCCAGTACTTC,CASSLVGMETQYF
.,TRBJ2-6,TRBV18,.,TGTGCCAGCTCACCACTTGCAGGGGTCGGGGCCAACGTCCTGACTTTC,CASSPLAGVGANVLTF
.,TRBJ1-2,TRBV9,.,TGTGCCAGCAGCGTAGCTCTGGGAGCCTATGGCTACACCTTC,CASSVALGAYGYTF
.,TRBJ2-7,TRBV6-1,once,TGTGCCAGCAGTGAACGGGGACATTACGAGCAGTACTTC,CASSERGHYEQYF
TRBD2,TRBJ2-3,TRBV19,.,TGTGCCAGTAGTATTGGCGGGAGGAGCACAGATACGCAGTATTTT,CASSIGGRSTDTQYF
.,TRBJ1-1,TRBV28,.,TGTGCCAGCAGTTTAAACAGAGAAGCTTTCTTT,CASSLNREAFF
TRBD1,TRBJ2-1,TRBV7-3,few,TGTGCCAGCAGCTGGGACAGGGGGTCTGAGCAGTTCTTC,CASSWDRGSEQFF
.,TRBJ1-6,TRBV6-5,.,TGTGCCAGCAGCTCGGGGAGCTATAATTCACCCCTCCACTTT,CASSSGSYNSPLHF
.,TRBJ2-1,TRBV9,.,TGTGCCAGCACCGACGGACTCAGAAAAACCTCCTACAATGAGCAGTTCTTC,CASTDGLRKTSYNEQFF
TRBD2,TRBJ2-3,TRBV6-6,.,TGTGCCAGCAGGCCTCGACTAGCGGGAAGCACAGATACGCAGTATTTT,CASRPRLAGSTDTQYF
.,TRBJ1-5,TRBV28,medium-sized,TGTGCCAGCAGTCTTAGGCTGGGGGTCAATCAGCCCCAGCATTTT,CASSLRLGVNQPQHF
.,TRBJ1-5,TRBV18,.,TGTGCCAGCTCACCACCGTCCAGCAATCAGCCCCAGCATTTT,CASSPPSSNQPQHF
.,TRBJ1-1,TRBV7-8,.,TGTGCCAGCAGCTTAGTTTTAGTAAACACTGAAGCTTTCTTT,CASSLVLVNTEAFF
.,TRBJ1-1,TRBV6-5,.,TGTGCCAGCAGTCCGAGGAACACTGAAGCTTTCTTT,CASSPRNTEAFF
TRBD2,TRBJ2-2,TRBV27,.,TGTGCCAGCGGCCAACTAGCGGGAGTAACCGGGGAGCTGTTTTTT,CASGQLAGVTGELFF
TRBD2,TRBJ2-5,TRBV5-6,.,TGTGCCAGCAGCAAGGCACTAGCGGGGGTTGGGGAGACCCAGTACTTC,CASSKALAGVGETQYF
.,TRBJ2-5,TRBV29-1,.,TGCAGCGTTGCAGGGGAAGCGGAGACCCAGTACTTC,CSVAGEAETQYF
TRBD1,TRBJ2-1,TRBV11-3,once,TGTGCCAGCAGCCTCCTAGGACAGGCGAATGAGCAGTTCTTC,CASSLLGQANEQFF
TRBD2,TRBJ2-7,TRBV10-3,.,TGTGCCATCGGGAGCGGGGGCACCTACGAGCAGTACTTC,CAIGSGGTYEQYF
.,TRBJ2-5,TRBV5-1,few,TGCGCCAGCAGCTTGGTCGCCAGCCAAGAGACCCAGTACTTC,CASSLVASQETQYF
.,TRBJ1-2,TRBV5-1,.,TGCGCCAGCAGCTTTTCCCCCTGGGGGGCCGGCTATGGCTACACCTTC,CASSFSPWGAGYGYTF
TRBD1,TRBJ2-7,TRBV7-9,.,TGTGCCAGCAGCTCCCAGACAGGGTACTACGAGCAGTACTTC,CASSSQTGYYEQYF
.,TRBJ2-7,TRBV10-3,.,TGTGCCATCAGTGTTCTGGGATACGAGCAGTACTTC,CAISVLGYEQYF
.,TRBJ2-2,TRBV10-3,.,TGTGCCATCAGTGAGTCTGAAGGCAGGAGCGGGGAGCTGTTTTTT,CAISESEGRSGELFF
.,TRBJ1-2,TRBV5-4,.,TGTGCCAGCAGCAACCTGGGGACATTCAGTTACACCTTC,CASSNLGTFSYTF
.,TRBJ2-5,TRBV28,.,TGTGCCAGCAGTTTATTAGATACGGGAGCATCGGAGACCCAGTACTTC,CASSLLDTGASETQYF
TRBD1,TRBJ1-1,TRBV10-3,few,TGTGCCACCTTGACAGGGAAGGACACTGAAGCTTTCTTT,CATLTGKDTEAFF
.,TRBJ1-3,TRBV7-6,.,TGTGCCAGCAGCCAAGGGGCCGGCGGAAACACCATATATTTT,CASSQGAGGNTIYF
.,TRBJ2-7,TRBV28,once,TGTGCCAGCAGACGACAGACTAGATCGTCCTACGAGCAGTACTTC,CASRRQTRSSYEQYF
TRBD2,TRBJ2-5,TRBV5-1,few,TGCGCCAGCAGCTTGGTAGCGGGAGGAGGTTCGGGGCAAGAGACCCAGTACTTC,CASSLVAGGGSGQETQYF
.,TRBJ1-5,TRBV27,.,TGTGCCAGCAGTTTGGAGTATAGCAATCAGCCCCAGCATTTT,CASSLEYSNQPQHF
.,TRBJ1-3,TRBV5-1,.,TGCGCCAGCAGCTTGGCCGGAGGACCGCGCTCTGGAAACACCATATATTTT,CASSLAGGPRSGNTIYF